This TCR beta chain was profiled in a study of blood T cell repertoires in COVID-19. Study background: The United States, Italy and Spain provided the acute and convalescent COVID-19 samples.

Living in roughly 25 US areas, the participants were between roughly 18 and 95 years of age. The protocol was immunoSEQ multiplex PCR, while the TCRdb copy is restricted to in-frame clones and leaves out a portion. The sample consists of about 400,000 clones, approximately 91% of them appearing once. This clone was recorded a few times. The sequencing sample was made of PBMCs or T cells enriched from blood (not recorded which). This receptor was identified in a woman aged 40 to 55 with acute COVID-19.

DNA for the CDR3: TGTGCCAGCAGCTTGAGGAGGACAGGGGTAACGGGCCGCAATCAGCCCCAGCATTTT. This gives the protein CASSLRRTGVTGRNQPQHF. The J gene is TRBJ1-5, the V gene TRBV5-6, with TRBD1 matching over 9 bases. CDR1 SGHDT and CDR2 YYEEEE come from the germline V gene. V lost 1 base to trimming and J lost 2 bases; unmatched junction nucleotides: 13. The CDR3 spans 19 residues.